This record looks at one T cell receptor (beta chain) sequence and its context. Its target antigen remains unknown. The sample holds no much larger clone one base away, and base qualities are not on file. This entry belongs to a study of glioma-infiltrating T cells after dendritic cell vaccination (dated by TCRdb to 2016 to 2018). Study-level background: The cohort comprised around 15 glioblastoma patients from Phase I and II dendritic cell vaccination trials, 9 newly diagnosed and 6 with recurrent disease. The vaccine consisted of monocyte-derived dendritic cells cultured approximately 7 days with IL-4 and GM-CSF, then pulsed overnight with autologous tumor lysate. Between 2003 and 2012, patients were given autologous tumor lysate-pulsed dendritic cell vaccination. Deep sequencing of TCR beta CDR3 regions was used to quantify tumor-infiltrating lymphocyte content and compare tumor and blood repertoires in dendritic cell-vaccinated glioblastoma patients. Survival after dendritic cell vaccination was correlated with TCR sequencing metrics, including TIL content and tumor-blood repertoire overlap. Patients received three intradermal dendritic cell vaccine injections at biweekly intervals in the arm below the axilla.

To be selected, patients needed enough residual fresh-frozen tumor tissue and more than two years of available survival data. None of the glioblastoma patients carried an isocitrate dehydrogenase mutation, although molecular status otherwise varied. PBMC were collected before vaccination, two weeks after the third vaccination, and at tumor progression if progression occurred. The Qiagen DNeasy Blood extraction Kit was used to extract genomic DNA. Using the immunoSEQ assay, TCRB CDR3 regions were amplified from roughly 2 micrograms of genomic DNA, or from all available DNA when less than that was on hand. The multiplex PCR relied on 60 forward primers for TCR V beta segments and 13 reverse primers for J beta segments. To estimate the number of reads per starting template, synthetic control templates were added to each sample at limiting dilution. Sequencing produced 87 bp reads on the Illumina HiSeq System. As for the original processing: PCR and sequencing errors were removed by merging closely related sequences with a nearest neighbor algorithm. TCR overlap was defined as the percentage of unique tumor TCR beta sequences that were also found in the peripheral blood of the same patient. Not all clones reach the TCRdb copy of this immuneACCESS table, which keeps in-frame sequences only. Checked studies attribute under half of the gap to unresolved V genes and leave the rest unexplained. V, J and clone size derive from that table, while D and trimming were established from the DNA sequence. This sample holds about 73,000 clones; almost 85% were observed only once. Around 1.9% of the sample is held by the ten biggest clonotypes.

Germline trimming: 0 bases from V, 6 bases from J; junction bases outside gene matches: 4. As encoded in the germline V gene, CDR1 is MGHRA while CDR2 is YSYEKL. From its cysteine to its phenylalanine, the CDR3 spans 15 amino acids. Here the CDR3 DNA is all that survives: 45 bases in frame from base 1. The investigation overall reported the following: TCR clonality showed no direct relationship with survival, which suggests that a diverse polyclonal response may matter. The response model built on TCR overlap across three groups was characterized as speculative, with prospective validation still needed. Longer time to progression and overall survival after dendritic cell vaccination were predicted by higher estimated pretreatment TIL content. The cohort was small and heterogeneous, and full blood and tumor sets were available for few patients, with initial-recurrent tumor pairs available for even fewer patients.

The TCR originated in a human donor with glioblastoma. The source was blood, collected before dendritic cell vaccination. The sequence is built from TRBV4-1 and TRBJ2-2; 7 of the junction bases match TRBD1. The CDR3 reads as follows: CASSQDEQGSGELFF. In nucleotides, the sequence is TGCGCCAGCAGCCAAGATGAACAGGGGTCCGGGGAGCTGTTTTTT.